This T cell receptor beta chain was sequenced for a study of response to subunit inactivated influenza vaccine. Study-wide points: Authors suggested each seasonal influenza vaccination recruits few new T cells.

The CDR3 has 15 amino acids. V was pared by 6 bases and J by 4 bases, with 10 bases of the junction left unmatched. About this clonotype itself: What it binds is unknown.

TCRdb called the RT-PCR reads again in MiXCR, with one record for every CDR3 protein. The sample contains about 180,000 distinct CDR3 sequences, roughly a tenth of which appear only once. The chain uses TRBV12-3 or TRBV12-4 and TRBJ2-7; 9 bases map to TRBD1. This receptor was taken from a man aged 45-69 years who received an inactivated influenza vaccine. Here the sequenced sample was CD8+ T cells sorted from PBMCs, taken 23 months after vaccination. CDR3 sequence reads: CASSRPGQGYYEQYF. DNA of the CDR3: TGTGCCAGCAGCCGTCCGGGACAGGGATATTACGAGCAGTACTTC.